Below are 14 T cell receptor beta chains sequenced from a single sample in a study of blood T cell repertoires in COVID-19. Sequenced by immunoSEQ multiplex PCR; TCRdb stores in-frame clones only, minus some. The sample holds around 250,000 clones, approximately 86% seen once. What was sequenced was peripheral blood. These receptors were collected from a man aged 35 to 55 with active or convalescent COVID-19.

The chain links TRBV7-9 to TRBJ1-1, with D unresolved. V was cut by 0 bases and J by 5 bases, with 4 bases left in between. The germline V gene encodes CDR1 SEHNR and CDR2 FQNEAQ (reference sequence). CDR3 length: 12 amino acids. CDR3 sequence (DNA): TGTGCCAGCAGCTTAGCCTTTACTGAAGCTTTCTTT. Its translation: CASSLAFTEAFF.

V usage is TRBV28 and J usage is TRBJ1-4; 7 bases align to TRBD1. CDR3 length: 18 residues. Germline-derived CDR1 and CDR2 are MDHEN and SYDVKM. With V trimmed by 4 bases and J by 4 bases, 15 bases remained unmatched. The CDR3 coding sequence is TGTGCCAGCAGTTACGTCCGGGACAGAAGTAGAATTAATGAAAAACTGTTTTTT. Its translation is CASSYVRDRSRINEKLFF.

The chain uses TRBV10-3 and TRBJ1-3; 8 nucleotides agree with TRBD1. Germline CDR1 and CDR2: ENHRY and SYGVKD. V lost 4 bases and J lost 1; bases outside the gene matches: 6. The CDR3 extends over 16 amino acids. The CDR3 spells CAISGTGIPSGNTIYF. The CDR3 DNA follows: TGTGCCATCAGTGGGACAGGGATACCTTCTGGAAACACCATATATTTT.

The CDR3 nucleotides are TGTGCCAGCAGCACAGCGGGGGGGACTCGCGAGCAGTACTTC. Translating gives CASSTAGGTREQYF. The V gene is TRBV5-4, the J gene TRBJ2-7, with 10 nucleotides matching TRBD2. Germline V gene lookup returns CDR1 SGHNT and CDR2 YYREEE (reference sequence). CDR3 length: 14 residues. V lost 4 bases, J lost 6 bases, and 7 bases stayed unmatched. The full variable domain, rest sourced from reference TRBV5-4 and TRBJ2-7, is ETGVTQSPTHLIKTRGQQVTLRCSSQSGHNTVSWYQQALGQGPQFIFQYYREEENGRGNFPPRFSGLQFPNYSSELNVNALELDDSALYLCASSTAGGTREQYFGPGTRLTVT.

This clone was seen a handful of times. The CDR3 here is CSVDAPGAAGNTIYF. The CDR3 DNA is TGCAGCGTCGACGCCCCAGGGGCTGCTGGAAACACCATATATTTT. The V call is TRBV29-1, the J call TRBJ1-3, with D tentatively TRBD1 (6 bases). The germline gives CDR1 SQVTM, CDR2 ANQGSEA. V lost 6 bases and J 2 bases, leaving 17 bases between the germline ends. The CDR3 runs to 15 residues.

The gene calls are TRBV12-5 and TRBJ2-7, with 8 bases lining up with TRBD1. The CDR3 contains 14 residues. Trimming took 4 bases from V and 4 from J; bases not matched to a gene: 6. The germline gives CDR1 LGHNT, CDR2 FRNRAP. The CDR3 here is CASGWGTGPYEQYF. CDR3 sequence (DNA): TGTGCTAGTGGTTGGGGGACAGGACCTTACGAGCAGTACTTC.

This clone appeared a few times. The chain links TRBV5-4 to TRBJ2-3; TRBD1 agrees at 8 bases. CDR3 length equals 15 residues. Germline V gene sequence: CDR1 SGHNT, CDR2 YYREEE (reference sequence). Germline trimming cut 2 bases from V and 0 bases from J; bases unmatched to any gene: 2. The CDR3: CASSFQGASTDTQYF. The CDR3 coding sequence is TGTGCCAGCAGCTTTCAGGGGGCGAGCACAGATACGCAGTATTTT.

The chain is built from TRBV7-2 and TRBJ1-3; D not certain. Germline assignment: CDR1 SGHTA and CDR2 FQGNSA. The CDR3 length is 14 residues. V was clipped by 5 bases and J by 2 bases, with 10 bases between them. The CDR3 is CASSRHDTGNTIYF. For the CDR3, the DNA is TGTGCCAGCAGCAGACACGATACTGGAAACACCATATATTTT.

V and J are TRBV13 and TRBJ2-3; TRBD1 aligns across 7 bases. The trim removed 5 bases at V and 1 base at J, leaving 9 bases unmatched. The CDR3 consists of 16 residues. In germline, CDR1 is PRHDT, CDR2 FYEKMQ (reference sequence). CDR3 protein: CASSPRQGAGTDTQYF. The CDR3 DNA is TGTGCCAGCAGCCCGCGACAGGGAGCGGGCACAGATACGCAGTATTTT.

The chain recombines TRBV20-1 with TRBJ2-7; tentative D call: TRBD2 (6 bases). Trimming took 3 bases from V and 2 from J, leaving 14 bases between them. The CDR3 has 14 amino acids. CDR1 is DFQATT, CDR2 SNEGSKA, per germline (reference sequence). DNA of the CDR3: TGCAGTGCTAGTCCCCCGGGACTGACCTACGAGCAGTACTTC. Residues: CSASPPGLTYEQYF.

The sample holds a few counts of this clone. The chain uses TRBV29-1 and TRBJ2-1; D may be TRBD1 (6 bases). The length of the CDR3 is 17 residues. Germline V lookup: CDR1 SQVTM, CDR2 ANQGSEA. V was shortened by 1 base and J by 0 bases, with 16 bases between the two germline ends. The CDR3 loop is CSVEGIQGPSSYNEQFF. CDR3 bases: TGCAGCGTTGAAGGAATCCAGGGGCCGAGCTCCTACAATGAGCAGTTCTTC.

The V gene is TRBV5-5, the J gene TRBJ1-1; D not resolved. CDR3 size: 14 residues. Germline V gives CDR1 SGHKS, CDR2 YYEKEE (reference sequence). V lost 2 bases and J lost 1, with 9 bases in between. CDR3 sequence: CASSFRGSNTEAFF. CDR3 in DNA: TGTGCCAGCAGCTTTCGCGGATCGAACACTGAAGCTTTCTTT.

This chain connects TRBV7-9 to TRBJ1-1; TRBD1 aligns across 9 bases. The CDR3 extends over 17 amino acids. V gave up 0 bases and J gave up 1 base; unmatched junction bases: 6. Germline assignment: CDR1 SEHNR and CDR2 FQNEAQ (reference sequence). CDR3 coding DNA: TGTGCCAGCAGCTTAGCGGTGGGACAGGGAGAGAACACTGAAGCTTTCTTT. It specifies CASSLAVGQGENTEAFF. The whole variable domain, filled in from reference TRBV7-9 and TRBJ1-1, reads DTGVSQNPRHKITKRGQNVTFRCDPISEHNRLYWYRQTLGQGPEFLTYFQNEAQLEKSRLLSDRFSAERPKGSFSTLEIQRTEQGDSAMYLCASSLAVGQGENTEAFFGQGTRLTVV.

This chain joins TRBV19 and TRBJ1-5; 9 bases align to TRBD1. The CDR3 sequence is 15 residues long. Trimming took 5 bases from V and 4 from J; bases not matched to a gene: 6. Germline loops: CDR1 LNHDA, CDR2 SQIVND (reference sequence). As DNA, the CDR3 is TGTGCCAGTAGTGCCACAGGGGGCATTAATCAGCCCCAGCATTTT. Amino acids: CASSATGGINQPQHF.